This entry concerns a single T cell receptor beta chain. This CDR3 is built from 16 residues. The germline V gene encodes CDR1 SEHNR and CDR2 FQNEAQ (reference sequence). Trimming stripped 1 base from V and 0 bases from J, with 9 bases between. During its preparation, the TCRbeta library received unique molecular identifiers. TCRdb re-derived calls from the PCR reads in MiXCR, one entry per CDR3 protein. The table has about 510,000 distinct CDR3 sequences, roughly an eighth seen once. The data originate from a study of T-cell reconstitution after alpha-beta-depleted transplantation in children. The sequences come from PBMCs, mostly from graft donor cells, collected 180 days after TCRalphabeta/CD19-depleted stem cell transplant. The chain employs TRBV7-9 and TRBJ2-2; D unresolved. The clonotype comes from a female patient aged 2-9 years who had a stem cell transplant for aplastic anemia, so the T cells may come from the graft donor. The CDR3 is CASSLDEPTNTGELFF. For the CDR3, the DNA is TGTGCCAGCAGCTTAGACGAACCCACGAACACCGGGGAGCTGTTTTTT.